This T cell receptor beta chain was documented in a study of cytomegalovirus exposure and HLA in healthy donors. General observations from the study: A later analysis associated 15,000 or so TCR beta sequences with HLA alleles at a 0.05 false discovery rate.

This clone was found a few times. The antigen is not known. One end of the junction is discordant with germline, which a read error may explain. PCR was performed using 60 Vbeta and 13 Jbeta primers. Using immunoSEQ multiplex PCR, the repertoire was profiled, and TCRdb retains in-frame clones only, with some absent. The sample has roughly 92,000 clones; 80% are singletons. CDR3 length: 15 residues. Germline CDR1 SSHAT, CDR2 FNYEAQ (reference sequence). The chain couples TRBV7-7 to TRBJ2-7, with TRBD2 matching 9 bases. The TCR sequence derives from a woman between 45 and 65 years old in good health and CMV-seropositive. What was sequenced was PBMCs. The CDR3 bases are TGTGCTAGCAGCCTACGAGCGGGGGGCTCCTACGAGCAGTACTTC. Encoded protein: CASSLRAGGSYEQYF.